This T cell receptor beta chain was obtained from a study of OX40 agonist ivuxolimab in advanced cancers. Only in-frame clones appear in the TCRdb table, and some are missing; sequencing was by immunoSEQ multiplex PCR. The data contain tens of thousands of clones, 89% of them singletons. Germline loops: CDR1 SEHNR, CDR2 FQNEAQ (reference sequence). After removal of 7 bases from V and 6 bases from J, the junction contained 9 bases not matched to a gene. The CDR3 covers 15 residues. V is TRBV7-9 and J is TRBJ2-1, with 10 bases identical to TRBD2. This receptor was taken from an adult with an advanced solid tumor such as melanoma, head and neck, liver or kidney cancer. The specimen comprised CD4+ or CD8+ T cells sorted from blood, sampled in a trial of the OX40 agonist ivuxolimab. CDR3: CASTLGSGGANEQFF. DNA of the CDR3: TGTGCCAGCACCCTAGGGAGCGGGGGGGCCAATGAGCAGTTCTTC. Full variable domain (missing parts from reference TRBV7-9 and TRBJ2-1): DTGVSQNPRHKITKRGQNVTFRCDPISEHNRLYWYRQTLGQGPEFLTYFQNEAQLEKSRLLSDRFSAERPKGSFSTLEIQRTEQGDSAMYLCASTLGSGGANEQFFGPGTRLTVL.